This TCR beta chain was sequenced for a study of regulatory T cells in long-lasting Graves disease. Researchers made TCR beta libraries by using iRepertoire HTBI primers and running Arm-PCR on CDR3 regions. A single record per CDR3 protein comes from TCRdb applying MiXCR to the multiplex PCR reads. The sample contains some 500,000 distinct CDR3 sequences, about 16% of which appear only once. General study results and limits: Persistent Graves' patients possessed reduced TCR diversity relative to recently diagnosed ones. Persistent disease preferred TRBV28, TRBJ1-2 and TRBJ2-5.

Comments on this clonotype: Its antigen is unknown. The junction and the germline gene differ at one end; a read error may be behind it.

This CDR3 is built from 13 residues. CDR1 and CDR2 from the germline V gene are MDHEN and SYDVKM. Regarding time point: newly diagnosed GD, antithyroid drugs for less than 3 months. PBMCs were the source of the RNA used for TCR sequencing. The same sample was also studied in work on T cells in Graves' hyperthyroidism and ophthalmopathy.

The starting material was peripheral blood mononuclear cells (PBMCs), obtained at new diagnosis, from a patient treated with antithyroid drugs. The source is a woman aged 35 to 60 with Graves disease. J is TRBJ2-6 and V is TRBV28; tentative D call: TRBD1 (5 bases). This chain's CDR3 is CASSYPGADVLTF. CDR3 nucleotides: TGTGCCAGCAGTTATCCTGGGGCCGACGTCCTGACTTTC.